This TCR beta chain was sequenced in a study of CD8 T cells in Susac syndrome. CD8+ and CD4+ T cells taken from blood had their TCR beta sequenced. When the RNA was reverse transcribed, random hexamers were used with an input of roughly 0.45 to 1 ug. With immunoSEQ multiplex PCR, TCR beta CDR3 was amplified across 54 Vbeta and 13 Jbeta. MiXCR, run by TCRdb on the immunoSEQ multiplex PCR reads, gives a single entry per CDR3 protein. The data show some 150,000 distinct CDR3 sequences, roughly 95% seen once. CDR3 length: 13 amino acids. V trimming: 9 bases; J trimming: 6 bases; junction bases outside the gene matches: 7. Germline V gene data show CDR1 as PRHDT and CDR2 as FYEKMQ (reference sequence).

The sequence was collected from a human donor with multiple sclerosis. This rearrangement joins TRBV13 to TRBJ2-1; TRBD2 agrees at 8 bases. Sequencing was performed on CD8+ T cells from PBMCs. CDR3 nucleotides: TGTGCCAGTACCGGTAGCGGGGCCAATGAGCAGTTCTTC. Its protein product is CASTGSGANEQFF. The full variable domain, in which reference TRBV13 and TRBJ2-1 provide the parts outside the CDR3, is AAGVIQSPRHLIKEKRETATLKCYPIPRHDTVYWYQQGPGQDPQFLISFYEKMQSDKGSIPDRFSAQQFSDYHSELNMSSLELGDSALYFCASTGSGANEQFFGPGTRLTVL.